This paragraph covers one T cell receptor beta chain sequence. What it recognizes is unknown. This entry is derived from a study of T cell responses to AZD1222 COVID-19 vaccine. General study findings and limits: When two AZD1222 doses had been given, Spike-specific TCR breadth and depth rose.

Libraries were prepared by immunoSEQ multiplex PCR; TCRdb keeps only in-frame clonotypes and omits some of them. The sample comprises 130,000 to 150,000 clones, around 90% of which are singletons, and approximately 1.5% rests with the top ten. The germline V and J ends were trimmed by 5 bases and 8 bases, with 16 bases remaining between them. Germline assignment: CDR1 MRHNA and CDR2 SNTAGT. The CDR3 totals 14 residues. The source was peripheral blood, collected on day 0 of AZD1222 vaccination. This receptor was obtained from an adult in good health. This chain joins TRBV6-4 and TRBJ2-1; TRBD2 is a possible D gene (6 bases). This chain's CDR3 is CASSPGLLSDEQFF. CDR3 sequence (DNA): TGTGCCAGCAGTCCGGGACTTTTGAGCGATGAGCAGTTCTTC.